This passage covers 18 T cell receptor beta chains from one sample sequenced in a study of blood T cells in healthy people across ages. The authors ran a second PCR of about 6 to 11 cycles using a sample-barcoded 5' primer and a J-beta primer mix. From the 5' RACE reads, TCRdb called clonotypes with MiXCR, one entry per CDR3 protein. The data show fewer than 1,200,000 distinct CDR3 sequences, with under 30% seen just once and about 0.69% held by the top ten. This same sample was also part of a study on T cells of mothers and their children.

Sequenced input: blood. The receptors derive from a girl under 10 years old in good health.

There are a few counts of this clonotype. This chain links TRBV16 with TRBJ1-2; tentative D call: TRBD1 (5 bases). Trimming cost V 3 bases and J 0 bases, with 11 bases left between them. Germline loops: CDR1 KGHSY, CDR2 FQNENV. This CDR3 contains 15 residues. The DNA of the CDR3 is TGTGCCAGCAGCCAGAGGGACCCAGCTAACTATGGCTACACCTTC. Protein: CASSQRDPANYGYTF.

The table lists this clonotype with many counts. V is TRBV2 and J is TRBJ2-1; tentative D call: TRBD2 (7 bases). This CDR3 contains 17 residues. CDR1 SNHLY and CDR2 FYNNEI come from the germline V gene. Trimming removed 1 base at V and 5 bases at J, with 18 bases between. DNA of the CDR3: TGTGCCAGCAGTGAAGAACCGGCGGGCGGGGGCCACAATGAGCAGTTCTTC. It encodes CASSEEPAGGGHNEQFF.

Worth noting for this clonotype: Given the absence of the conserved phenylalanine or tryptophan at the CDR3 end, a read error is likely. The chain combines TRBV11-2 with TRBJ2-3, with a tentative D call TRBD1 (5 bases). The germline gives CDR1 SGHAT, CDR2 FQNNGV. The CDR3 has 16 amino acids. V lost 5 bases, J lost 6 bases, and 21 bases lay in between. In DNA, the CDR3 is TGTGCCAGCAGCGCGAAACAGGTTATCCTGGAGGATACGCAGTATCTT. Protein product: CASSAKQVILEDTQYL.

The chain uses TRBV10-3 and TRBJ2-3; D uncertain. CDR1 is ENHRY, CDR2 SYGVKD, per germline. This CDR3 is 12 amino acids long. Trimming left V 3 bases short and J 4 bases short, with 5 bases between. DNA for the CDR3: TGTGCCATCAGTGACATCGCAGATACGCAGTATTTT. This sequence encodes CAISDIADTQYF.

This rearrangement joins TRBV20-1 to TRBJ2-1, with D maybe TRBD1 (5 bases). The CDR3 spans 13 residues. The V gene lost 4 bases and the J gene lost 5 bases, with 12 bases spanning the gap. The germline V gene encodes CDR1 DFQATT and CDR2 SNEGSKA (reference sequence). DNA of the CDR3: TGCAGTGCTAATACAGGATACAACAATGAGCAGTTCTTC. This translates into CSANTGYNNEQFF.

This chain links TRBV6-6 with TRBJ2-5; D is possibly TRBD1 (5 bases). Trimming removed 6 bases at V and 5 bases at J, with 13 bases between. Germline CDR1 is MNHNY and CDR2 is SVGAGI (reference sequence). The CDR3 sequence is 13 residues long. The CDR3 sequence: CASRGRVKETQYF. The CDR3 DNA is TGTGCCAGCAGGGGCAGGGTAAAGGAGACCCAGTACTTC.

The V call is TRBV28, the J call TRBJ1-6; D may be TRBD1 (5 bases). Germline CDR1 reads MDHEN; CDR2 reads SYDVKM. The CDR3 extends over 15 amino acids. Trimming removed 6 bases at V and 10 bases at J, with 19 bases between. The CDR3 DNA is TGTGCCAGCAGAAACCGGGACTACCCCTTGTCACCCCTCCACTTT. It translates to CASRNRDYPLSPLHF.

This clonotype was observed a handful of times. The J gene is TRBJ2-3, the V gene TRBV6-2 or TRBV6-3; D remains unclear. CDR1 is MNHEY, CDR2 SVGEGT, per germline. This CDR3 spans 17 amino acids. V gave up 4 bases and J gave up 0 bases, with 17 bases separating them. Written as DNA, the CDR3 is TGTGCCAGCAGTTCCGCTCGGACGGATACTAGCACAGATACGCAGTATTTT. Amino acid sequence: CASSSARTDTSTDTQYF.

This clonotype has ten or more counts. The chain has TRBV29-1 and TRBJ2-5; D unresolved. With 2 bases removed from V and 3 bases from J, the gap between germline ends came to 7 bases. Germline lookup yields CDR1 SQVTM and CDR2 ANQGSEA. This CDR3 is 12 amino acids long. DNA of the CDR3: TGCAGCGTTGAACCCGATGAAGAGACCCAGTACTTC. Its translation is CSVEPDEETQYF.

The rearrangement uses TRBV7-9 and TRBJ2-5; TRBD1 is a possible D gene (5 bases). V lost 7 bases, J lost 0 bases, and 15 bases lay in between. Germline CDR1 SEHNR, CDR2 FQNEAQ (reference sequence). This CDR3 has 15 residues. This CDR3 is CASNPGIGYQETQYF. The CDR3 bases are TGTGCCAGCAACCCAGGGATAGGGTACCAAGAGACCCAGTACTTC. The full variable domain, rest sourced from reference TRBV7-9 and TRBJ2-5, is DTGVSQNPRHKITKRGQNVTFRCDPISEHNRLYWYRQTLGQGPEFLTYFQNEAQLEKSRLLSDRFSAERPKGSFSTLEIQRTEQGDSAMYLCASNPGIGYQETQYFGPGTRLLVL.

This clonotype was seen a handful of times. The chain joins TRBV7-8 to TRBJ2-3; perhaps D is TRBD1 or TRBD2 (6 bases each). CDR1 is SGHVS, CDR2 FQNEAQ, per germline. V lost 6 bases and J lost 5, with 12 bases in between. The CDR3 runs 13 residues. The CDR3 reads CASRPGAGDTQYF. For the CDR3, the DNA is TGTGCCAGCAGACCGGGGGCCGGAGATACGCAGTATTTT.

In its sample, this clonotype was seen a few times. The chain uses TRBV7-3 and TRBJ1-3; perhaps TRBD1 as D (6 bases). This CDR3 has 14 amino acids. Germline CDR1 SGHTA, CDR2 FQGTGA. The V gene lost 5 bases and the J gene lost 4 bases, with 12 bases spanning the gap. The CDR3: CASSLTGLGNTIYF. For the CDR3, the DNA is TGTGCCAGCAGCCTCACAGGGTTGGGAAACACCATATATTTT.

This clonotype was seen a handful of times. An end of the junction does not agree with germline; a read error may underlie this. The V gene is TRBV3-1, the J gene TRBJ2-5; 9 positions match TRBD2. The end of the DNA is better explained by TRBJ2-1, so the J call may be wrong. Looked up from germline, CDR1 is LGHDT and CDR2 is YNNKEL (reference sequence). The CDR3 is 14 residues long. For the CDR3, the DNA is TGTGCCGGCAGCCAAGAGGGACTAGCTTATGAGCAGTTCTTC. Translation gives CAGSQEGLAYEQFF.

This clonotype showed up just a few times. This chain uses TRBV4-1 with TRBJ2-1; D unresolved. Germline-derived CDR1 and CDR2 are MGHRA and YSYEKL. V was clipped by 0 bases and J by 2 bases, with 11 bases between them. The CDR3 has 16 amino acids. The CDR3 DNA reads as TGCGCCAGCAGCCAAGAGGTTTTTAACCCCTACAATGAGCAGTTCTTC. The encoded protein is CASSQEVFNPYNEQFF.

This clonotype was seen only a few times. The chain carries TRBV29-1 and TRBJ2-4; D is possibly TRBD1 (6 bases). The CDR3 sequence is 12 residues long. CDR1 is SQVTM, CDR2 ANQGSEA, per germline. V lost 3 bases to trimming and J lost 6 bases, with 9 bases between them. In DNA form, the CDR3 reads TGCAGCGTTGAGGCAGGGGTAAACATTCAGTACTTC. Translated: CSVEAGVNIQYF.

This clonotype was seen a few times. This chain uses TRBV3-1 with TRBJ1-4; D is unresolved. Germline V CDR1 and CDR2: LGHDT, YNNKEL (reference sequence). Trimming shortened V by 1 base and J by 7 bases, and 7 bases separated the two germline ends. There are 13 residues in the CDR3. The chain's CDR3 is CASSQGYSEKLFF. The CDR3 DNA follows: TGTGCCAGCAGCCAAGGGTATAGTGAAAAACTGTTTTTT.

This clonotype has a handful of counts. V is TRBV12-5 and J is TRBJ2-1; D gene unclear. This CDR3 contains 19 residues. Germline V gene sequence: CDR1 LGHNT, CDR2 FRNRAP. Trimming took 1 base from V and 0 from J, leaving 19 bases between them. This CDR3 is CASGLDYLRTVSSYNEQFF. The CDR3 nucleotides read TGTGCTAGTGGTTTGGACTATCTGAGAACGGTTAGCTCCTACAATGAGCAGTTCTTC.

The V and J genes are TRBV5-1 and TRBJ2-7; D is uncertain. CDR1 is SGHRS and CDR2 is YFSETQ in the germline V gene. Trimming shortened V by 5 bases and J by 7 bases, and 16 bases separated the two germline ends. There are 13 residues in the CDR3. The CDR3 loop reads CASSDSPAGEQYF. As DNA, the CDR3 is TGCGCCAGCAGTGACTCACCGGCTGGGGAGCAGTACTTC.